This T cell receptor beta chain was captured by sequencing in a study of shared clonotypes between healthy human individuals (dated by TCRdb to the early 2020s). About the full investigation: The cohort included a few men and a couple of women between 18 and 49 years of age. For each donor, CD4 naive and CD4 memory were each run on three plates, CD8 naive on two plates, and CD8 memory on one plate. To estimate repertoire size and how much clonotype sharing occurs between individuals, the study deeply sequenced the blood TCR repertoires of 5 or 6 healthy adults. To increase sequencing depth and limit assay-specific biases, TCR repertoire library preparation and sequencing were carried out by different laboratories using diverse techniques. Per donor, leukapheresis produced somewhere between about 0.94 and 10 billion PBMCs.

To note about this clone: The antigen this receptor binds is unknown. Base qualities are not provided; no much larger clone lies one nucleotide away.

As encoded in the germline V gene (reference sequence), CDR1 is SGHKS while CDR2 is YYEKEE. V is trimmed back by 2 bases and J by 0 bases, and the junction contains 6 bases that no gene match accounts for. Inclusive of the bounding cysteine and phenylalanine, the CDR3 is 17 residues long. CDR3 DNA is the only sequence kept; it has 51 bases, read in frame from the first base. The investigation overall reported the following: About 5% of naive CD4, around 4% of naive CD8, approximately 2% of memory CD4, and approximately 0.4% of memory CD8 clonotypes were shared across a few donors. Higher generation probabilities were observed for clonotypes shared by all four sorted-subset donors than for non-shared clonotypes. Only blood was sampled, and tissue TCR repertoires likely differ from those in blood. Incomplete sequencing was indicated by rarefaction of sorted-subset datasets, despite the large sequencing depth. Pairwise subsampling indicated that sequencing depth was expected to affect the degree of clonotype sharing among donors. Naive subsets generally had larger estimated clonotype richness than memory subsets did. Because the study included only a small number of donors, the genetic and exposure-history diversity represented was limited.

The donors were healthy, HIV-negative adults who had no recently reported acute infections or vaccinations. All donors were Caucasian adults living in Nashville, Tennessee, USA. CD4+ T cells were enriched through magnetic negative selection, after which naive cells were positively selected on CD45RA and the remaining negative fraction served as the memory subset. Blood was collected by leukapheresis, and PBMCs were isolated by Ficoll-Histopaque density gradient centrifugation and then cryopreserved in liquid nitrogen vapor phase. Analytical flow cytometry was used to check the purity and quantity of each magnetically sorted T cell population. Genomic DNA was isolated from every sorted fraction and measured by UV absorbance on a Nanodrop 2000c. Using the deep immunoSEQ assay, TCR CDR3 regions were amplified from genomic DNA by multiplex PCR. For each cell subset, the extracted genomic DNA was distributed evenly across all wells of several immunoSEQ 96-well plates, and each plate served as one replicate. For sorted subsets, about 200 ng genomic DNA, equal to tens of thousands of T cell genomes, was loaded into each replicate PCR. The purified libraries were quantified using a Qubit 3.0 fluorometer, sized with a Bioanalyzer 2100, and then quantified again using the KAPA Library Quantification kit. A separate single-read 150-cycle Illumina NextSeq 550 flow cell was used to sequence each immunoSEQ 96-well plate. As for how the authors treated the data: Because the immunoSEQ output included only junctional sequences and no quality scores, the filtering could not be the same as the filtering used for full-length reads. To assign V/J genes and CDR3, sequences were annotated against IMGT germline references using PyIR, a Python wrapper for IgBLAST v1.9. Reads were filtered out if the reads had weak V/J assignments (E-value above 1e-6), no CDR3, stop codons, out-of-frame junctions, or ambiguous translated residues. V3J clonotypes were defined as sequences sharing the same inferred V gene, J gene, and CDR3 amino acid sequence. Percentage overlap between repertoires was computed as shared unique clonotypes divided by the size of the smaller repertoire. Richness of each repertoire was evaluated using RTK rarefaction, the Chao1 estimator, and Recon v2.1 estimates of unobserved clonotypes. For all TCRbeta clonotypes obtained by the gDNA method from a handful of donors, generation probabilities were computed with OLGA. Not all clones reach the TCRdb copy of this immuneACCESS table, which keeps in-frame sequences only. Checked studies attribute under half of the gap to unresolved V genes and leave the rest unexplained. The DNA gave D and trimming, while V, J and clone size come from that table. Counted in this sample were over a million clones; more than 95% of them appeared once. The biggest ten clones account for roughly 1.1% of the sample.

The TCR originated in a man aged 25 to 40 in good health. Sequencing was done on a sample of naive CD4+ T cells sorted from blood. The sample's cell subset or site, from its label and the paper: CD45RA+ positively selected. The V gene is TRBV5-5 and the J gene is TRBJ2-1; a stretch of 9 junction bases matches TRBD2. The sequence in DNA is TGTGCCAGCAGCTTTTTCGTTAGCGGGAGCTCCTACAATGAGCAGTTCTTC. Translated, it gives CASSFFVSGSSYNEQFF.